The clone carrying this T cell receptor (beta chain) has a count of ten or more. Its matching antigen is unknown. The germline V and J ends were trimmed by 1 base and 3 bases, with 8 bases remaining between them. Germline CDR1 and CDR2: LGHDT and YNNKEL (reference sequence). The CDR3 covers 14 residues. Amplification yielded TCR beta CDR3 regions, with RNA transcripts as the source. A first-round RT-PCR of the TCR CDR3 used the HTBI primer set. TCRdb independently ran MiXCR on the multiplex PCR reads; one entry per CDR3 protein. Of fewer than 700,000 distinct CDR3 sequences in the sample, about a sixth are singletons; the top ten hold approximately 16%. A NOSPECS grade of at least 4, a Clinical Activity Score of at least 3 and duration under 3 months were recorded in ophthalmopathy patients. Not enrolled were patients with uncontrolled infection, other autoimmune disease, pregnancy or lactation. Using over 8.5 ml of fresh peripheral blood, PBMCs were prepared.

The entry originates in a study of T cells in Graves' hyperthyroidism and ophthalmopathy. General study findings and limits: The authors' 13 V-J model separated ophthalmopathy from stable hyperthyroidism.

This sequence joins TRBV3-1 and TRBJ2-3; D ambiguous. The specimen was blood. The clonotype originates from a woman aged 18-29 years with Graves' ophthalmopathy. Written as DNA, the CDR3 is TGTGCCAGCAGCCAAGCCCACAAAACAGATACGCAGTATTTT. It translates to CASSQAHKTDTQYF.